One and the same sample provided the 9 T cell receptor beta chains below, sequenced in a study of blood T cells in healthy people across ages. Sample-barcoded 5' priming and a J-beta primer mix drove a second PCR of roughly 6 to 12 cycles. One entry per CDR3 protein, called by TCRdb with MiXCR from the 5' RACE reads. The table has fewer than 2,000,000 distinct CDR3 sequences, around 42% seen once; the top ten hold 23%. The sample consisted of blood. Receptors were obtained from a human donor in good health.

The chain combines TRBV7-2 with TRBJ2-1, with 9 nucleotides matching TRBD2. V was pared by 3 bases and J by 7 bases, with 13 bases of the junction left unmatched. From germline, CDR1 is SGHTA and CDR2 FQGNSA. The CDR3 sequence is 17 residues long. CDR3 residues: CASSLGRAGGTVNEQFF. In DNA, the CDR3 is TGTGCCAGCAGCTTGGGAAGGGCGGGGGGGACAGTGAATGAGCAGTTCTTC. The whole variable domain, remainder taken from reference TRBV7-2 and TRBJ2-1, is GAGVSQSPSNKVTEKGKDVELRCDPISGHTALYWYRQSLGQGLEFLIYFQGNSAPDKSGLPSDRFSAERTGGSVSTLTIQRTQQEDSAVYLCASSLGRAGGTVNEQFFGPGTRLTVL.

In its sample, this clonotype was seen many times. The chain has TRBV20-1 and TRBJ2-7; TRBD1 matches 8 bases. The CDR3 is 13 amino acids. J was trimmed by 4 bases and V by 3 bases; bases with no gene match: 5. CDR1 DFQATT and CDR2 SNEGSKA come from the germline V gene (reference sequence). CDR3 in amino acids: CSASDRGPYEQYF. CDR3 nucleotide sequence: TGCAGTGCTAGTGACAGGGGTCCGTACGAGCAGTACTTC.

The chain employs TRBV7-3 and TRBJ2-1; D could derive from TRBD1 or TRBD2 (5 bases each). Per the germline V gene, CDR1 is SGHTA and CDR2 is FQGTGA. The CDR3 runs to 16 residues. With 0 bases removed from V and 5 bases from J, the gap between germline ends came to 14 bases. Here the CDR3 DNA reads TGTGCCAGCAGCTTAACGAGGTTGGGGGAAGACAATGAGCAGTTCTTC. Protein product: CASSLTRLGEDNEQFF.

CDR3 bases: TGTGCCAGCAGTTACATCGGCGGGGAATTGGAGACCCAGTACTTC. Translated, it gives CASSYIGGELETQYF. This chain links TRBV6-2 or TRBV6-3 with TRBJ2-5, with a possible D match to TRBD2 (6 bases). The CDR3 length is 15 residues. With 2 bases removed from V and 5 bases from J, the gap between germline ends came to 15 bases. From germline, CDR1 is MNHEY and CDR2 SVGEGT.

The chain has TRBV12-3 or TRBV12-4 and TRBJ2-1, with 9 positions matching TRBD1. The V segment lost 6 bases and the J segment 9 bases; nucleotides outside the gene matches: 9. CDR3 length: 14 residues. CDR3 loop: CASRQGAVIGEQFF. In DNA, the CDR3 is TGTGCCAGCAGACAGGGGGCTGTTATCGGTGAGCAGTTCTTC.

The chain links TRBV15 to TRBJ2-5, with TRBD1 matching 7 bases. Germline V CDR1 and CDR2: LNHNV, YYDKDF (reference sequence). V was clipped by 2 bases and J by 2 bases; unmatched bases: 5. CDR3 size: 15 residues. The CDR3 coding sequence is TGTGCCACCAGCAGACCGGGACAGATACAAGAGACCCAGTACTTC. It codes for CATSRPGQIQETQYF.

Points on this clonotype: Germline and junction disagree at one end, which may indicate a read error. This chain joins TRBV14 and TRBJ2-1, with 10 bases matching TRBD1. Germline CDR1 reads SGHDN; CDR2 reads FVKESK. CDR3 size: 13 residues. The DNA for the CDR3 is TGTGCCGGCAGCCACGGACAGGGGGATGAGCAGTTCTTC. It codes for CAGSHGQGDEQFF.

V and J are TRBV5-1 and TRBJ2-3; D is perhaps TRBD2 (6 bases). Germline CDR1 reads SGHRS; CDR2 reads YFSETQ. The CDR3 totals 15 residues. V lost 6 bases, J lost 4 bases, and 18 bases lay in between. The CDR3 reads CASNPGGSGSDTQYF. The CDR3 DNA sequence: TGCGCCAGCAACCCTGGGGGGTCAGGTTCAGATACGCAGTATTTT.

CDR3 in amino acids: CASTRQGIFNEQFF. The CDR3 DNA reads TGTGCCAGCACCCGACAGGGGATCTTCAATGAGCAGTTCTTC. The chain links TRBV12-3 or TRBV12-4 to TRBJ2-1; 8 positions agree with TRBD1. CDR3 size: 14 residues. Germline trimming cut 7 bases from V and 6 bases from J; bases unmatched to any gene: 8.